This TCR beta chain was sequenced for a study of CD8 T cells in Susac syndrome. The authors carried out high-throughput sequencing of TCR beta. They applied it to CD8+ and CD4+ T cells obtained from blood. Healthy donors were controls matched for age and sex. The V and J ends lost 2 bases and 4 bases, in that order; junction bases with no gene match: 11. This CDR3 contains 17 residues. A quantity of roughly 0.5 to 1 ug RNA underwent reverse transcription using random hexamers. TCRdb re-derived calls from the immunoSEQ multiplex PCR reads in MiXCR, one entry per CDR3 protein. The sample carries over 95,000 distinct CDR3 sequences, about nine tenths recorded once.

The rearrangement links TRBV12-3 or TRBV12-4 to TRBJ2-1; 7 nucleotides match TRBD2. The sequenced sample was CD4+ T cells from PBMCs. The sequence was obtained from a human donor in good health. CDR3 DNA: TGTGCCAGCAGTTTAAAATCGGCTAGCGGCATTTACAATGAGCAGTTCTTC. This translates into CASSLKSASGIYNEQFF.